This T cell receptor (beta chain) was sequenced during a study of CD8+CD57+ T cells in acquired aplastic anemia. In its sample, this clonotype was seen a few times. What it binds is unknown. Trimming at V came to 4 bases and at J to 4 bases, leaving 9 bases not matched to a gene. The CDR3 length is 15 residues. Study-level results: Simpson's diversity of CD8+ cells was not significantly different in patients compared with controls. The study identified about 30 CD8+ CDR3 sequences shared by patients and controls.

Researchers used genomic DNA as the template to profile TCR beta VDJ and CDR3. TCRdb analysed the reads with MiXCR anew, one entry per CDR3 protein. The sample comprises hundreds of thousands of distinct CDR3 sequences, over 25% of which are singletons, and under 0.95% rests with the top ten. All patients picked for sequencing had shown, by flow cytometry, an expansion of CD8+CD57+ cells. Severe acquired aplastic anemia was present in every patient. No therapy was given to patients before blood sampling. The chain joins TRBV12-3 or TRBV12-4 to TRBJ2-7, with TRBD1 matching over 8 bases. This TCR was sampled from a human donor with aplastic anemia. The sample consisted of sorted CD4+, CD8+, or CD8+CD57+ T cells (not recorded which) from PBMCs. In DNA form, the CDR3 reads TGTGCCAGCAGTTCTAGGGCAGGGGGCAATTACGAGCAGTACTTC. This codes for CASSSRAGGNYEQYF.